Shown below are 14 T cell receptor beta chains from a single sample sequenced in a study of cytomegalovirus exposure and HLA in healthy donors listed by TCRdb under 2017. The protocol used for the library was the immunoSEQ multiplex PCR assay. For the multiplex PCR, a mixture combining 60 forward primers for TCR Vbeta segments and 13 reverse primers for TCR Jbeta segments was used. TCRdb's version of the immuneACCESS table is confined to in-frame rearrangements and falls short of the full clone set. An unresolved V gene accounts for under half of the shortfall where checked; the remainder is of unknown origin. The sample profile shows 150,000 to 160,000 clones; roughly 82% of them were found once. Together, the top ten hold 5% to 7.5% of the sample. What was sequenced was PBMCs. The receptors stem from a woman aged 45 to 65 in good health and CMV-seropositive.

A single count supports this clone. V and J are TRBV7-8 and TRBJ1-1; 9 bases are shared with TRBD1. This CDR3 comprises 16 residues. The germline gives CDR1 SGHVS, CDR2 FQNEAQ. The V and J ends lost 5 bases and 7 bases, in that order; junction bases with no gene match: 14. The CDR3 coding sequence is TGTGCCAGCAGCGCCGCCATTTCACAGGGGGCCATTGAAGCTTTCTTT. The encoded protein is CASSAAISQGAIEAFF.

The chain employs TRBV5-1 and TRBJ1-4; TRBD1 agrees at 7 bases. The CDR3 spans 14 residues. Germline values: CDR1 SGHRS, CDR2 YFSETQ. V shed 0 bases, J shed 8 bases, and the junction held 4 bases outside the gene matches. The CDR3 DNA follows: TGCGCCAGCAGCTTGGACAGGGGATCGGAAAAACTGTTTTTT. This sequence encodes CASSLDRGSEKLFF. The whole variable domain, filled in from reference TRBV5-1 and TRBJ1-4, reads KAGVTQTPRYLIKTRGQQVTLSCSPISGHRSVSWYQQTPGQGLQFLFEYFSETQRNKGNFPGRFSGRQFSNSRSEMNVSTLELGDSALYLCASSLDRGSEKLFFGSGTQLSVL.

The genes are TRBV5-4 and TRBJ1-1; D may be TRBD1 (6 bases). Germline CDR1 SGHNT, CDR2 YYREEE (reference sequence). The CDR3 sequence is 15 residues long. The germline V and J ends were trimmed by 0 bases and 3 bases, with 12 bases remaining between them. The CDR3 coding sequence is TGTGCCAGCAGCTTGGACTTAGGGGGTTACACTGAAGCTTTCTTT. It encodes CASSLDLGGYTEAFF.

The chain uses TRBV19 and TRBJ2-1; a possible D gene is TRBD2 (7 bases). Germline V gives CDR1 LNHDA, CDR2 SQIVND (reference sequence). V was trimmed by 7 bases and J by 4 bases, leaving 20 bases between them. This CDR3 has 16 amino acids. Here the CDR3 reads CASTPGGGRPYNEQFF. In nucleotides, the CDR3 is TGTGCCAGTACCCCTGGGGGCGGGAGACCTTACAATGAGCAGTTCTTC.

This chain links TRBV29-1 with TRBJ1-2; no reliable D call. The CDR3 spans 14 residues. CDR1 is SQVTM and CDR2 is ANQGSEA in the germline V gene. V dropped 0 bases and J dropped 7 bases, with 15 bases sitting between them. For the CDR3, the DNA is TGCAGCGTTGAAGATCTTGGAGGTCTGGTTGGCTACACCTTC. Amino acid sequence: CSVEDLGGLVGYTF.

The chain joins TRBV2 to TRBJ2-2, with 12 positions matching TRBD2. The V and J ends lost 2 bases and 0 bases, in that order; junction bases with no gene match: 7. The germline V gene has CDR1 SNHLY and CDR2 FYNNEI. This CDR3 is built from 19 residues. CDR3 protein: CASSETLAGGRTNTGELFF. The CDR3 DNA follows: TGTGCCAGCAGTGAAACCCTAGCGGGGGGGCGAACGAACACCGGGGAGCTGTTTTTT.

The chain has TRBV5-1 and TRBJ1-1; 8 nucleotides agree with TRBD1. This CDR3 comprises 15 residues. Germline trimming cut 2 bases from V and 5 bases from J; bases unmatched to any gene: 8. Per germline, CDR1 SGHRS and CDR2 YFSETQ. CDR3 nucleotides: TGCGCCAGCAGCTTTGCAGGGGGCTTATGGACTGAAGCTTTCTTT. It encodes CASSFAGGLWTEAFF.

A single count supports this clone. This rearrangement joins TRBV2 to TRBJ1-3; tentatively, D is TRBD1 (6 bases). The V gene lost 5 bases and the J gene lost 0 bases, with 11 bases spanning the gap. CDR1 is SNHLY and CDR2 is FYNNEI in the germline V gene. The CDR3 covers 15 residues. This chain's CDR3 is CASSFQGSSGNTIYF. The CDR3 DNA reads TGTGCCAGCAGTTTCCAGGGGAGCTCTGGAAACACCATATATTTT.

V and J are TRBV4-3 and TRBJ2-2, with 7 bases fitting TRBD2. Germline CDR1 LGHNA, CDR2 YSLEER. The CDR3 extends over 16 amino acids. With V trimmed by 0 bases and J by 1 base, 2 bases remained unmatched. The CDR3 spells CASSQEASGNTGELFF. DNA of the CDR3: TGCGCCAGCAGCCAAGAAGCTAGCGGGAACACCGGGGAGCTGTTTTTT.

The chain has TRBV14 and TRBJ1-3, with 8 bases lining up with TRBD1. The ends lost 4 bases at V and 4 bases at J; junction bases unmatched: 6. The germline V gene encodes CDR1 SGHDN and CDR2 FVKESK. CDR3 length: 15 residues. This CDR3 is CASSRRQGSGNTIYF. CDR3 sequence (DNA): TGTGCCAGCAGCCGCCGACAGGGGTCGGGAAACACCATATATTTT.

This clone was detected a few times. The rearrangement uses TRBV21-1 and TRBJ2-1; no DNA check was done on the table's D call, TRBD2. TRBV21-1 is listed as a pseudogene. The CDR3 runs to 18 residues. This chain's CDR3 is CASSIRTSGGRSYNEQFF. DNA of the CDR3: TGTGCCAGCAGCATAAGGACTAGCGGGGGCCGGTCCTACAATGAGCAGTTCTTC.

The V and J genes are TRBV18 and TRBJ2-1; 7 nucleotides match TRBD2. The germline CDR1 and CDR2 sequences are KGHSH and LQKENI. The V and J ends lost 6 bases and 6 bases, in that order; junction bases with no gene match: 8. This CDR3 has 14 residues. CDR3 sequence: CASSKLANGNEQFF. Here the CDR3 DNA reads TGTGCCAGCTCCAAACTAGCGAACGGCAATGAGCAGTTCTTC.

The CDR3 bases are TGTGCCAGCAGCCAAAGGGGTTACAATGAGCAGTTCTTC. Its translation is CASSQRGYNEQFF. V and J are TRBV21-1 and TRBJ2-1; the D call of TRBD1 is as the table states it, not checked on the DNA. TRBV21-1 is termed a pseudogene. This CDR3 region has 13 residues.

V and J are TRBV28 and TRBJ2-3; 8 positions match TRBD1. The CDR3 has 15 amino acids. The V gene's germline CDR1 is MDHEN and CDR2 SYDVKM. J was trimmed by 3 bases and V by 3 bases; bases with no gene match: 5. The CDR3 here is CASSFIQGATDTQYF. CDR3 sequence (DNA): TGTGCCAGCAGTTTTATCCAGGGGGCAACAGATACGCAGTATTTT.